The entry below gives a single TCR beta chain sequence along with its context. Its antigen is undetermined. Per germline, CDR1 SGHDT and CDR2 YYEEEE. The CDR3 spans 15 residues. V lost 4 bases and J lost 5; bases outside the gene matches: 8. Time point meaning: peripheral blood 6 weeks after treatment start. The record originates from a study of PD-L1 blockade in urothelial cancer. Study at large: Blood analyses occurred 3 weeks (second dose) and 6 weeks post treatment start. Blood yielded a median of approximately 150,000 T cells per sample. Study results and caveats: Patients who had durable benefit saw their tumor-associated blood clones expand more at 3 weeks.

Synthetic spike-ins, TCR analog templates, were added into each PCR. Profiling relied on immunoSEQ multiplex PCR, and the TCRdb table lists in-frame clones only, not all of them. The repertoire holds about 23,000 clones, with around 91% as singletons. This receptor was taken from a woman aged 55-70 years with urothelial cancer. Sample: PBMCs, taken around atezolizumab (anti-PD-L1) treatment. The chain combines TRBV5-6 with TRBJ2-1, with TRBD1 matching over 8 bases. CDR3 region: CASSQTGVSDNEQFF. Written as DNA, the CDR3 is TGTGCCAGCAGCCAGACAGGGGTTAGTGACAATGAGCAGTTCTTC.